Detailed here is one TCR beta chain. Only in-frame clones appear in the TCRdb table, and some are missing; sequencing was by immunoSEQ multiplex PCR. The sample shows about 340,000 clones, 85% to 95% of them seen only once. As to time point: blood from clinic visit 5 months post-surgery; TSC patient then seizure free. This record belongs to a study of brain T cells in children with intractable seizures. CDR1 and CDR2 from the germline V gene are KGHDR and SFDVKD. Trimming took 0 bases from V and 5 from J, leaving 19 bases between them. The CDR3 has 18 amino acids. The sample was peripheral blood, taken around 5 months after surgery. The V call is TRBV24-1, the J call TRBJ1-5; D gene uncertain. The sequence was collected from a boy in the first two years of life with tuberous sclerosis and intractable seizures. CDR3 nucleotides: TGTGCCACCAGTGATTTGCGAATTCTTCCTTTTAAATATCAGCCCCAGCATTTT. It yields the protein CATSDLRILPFKYQPQHF.